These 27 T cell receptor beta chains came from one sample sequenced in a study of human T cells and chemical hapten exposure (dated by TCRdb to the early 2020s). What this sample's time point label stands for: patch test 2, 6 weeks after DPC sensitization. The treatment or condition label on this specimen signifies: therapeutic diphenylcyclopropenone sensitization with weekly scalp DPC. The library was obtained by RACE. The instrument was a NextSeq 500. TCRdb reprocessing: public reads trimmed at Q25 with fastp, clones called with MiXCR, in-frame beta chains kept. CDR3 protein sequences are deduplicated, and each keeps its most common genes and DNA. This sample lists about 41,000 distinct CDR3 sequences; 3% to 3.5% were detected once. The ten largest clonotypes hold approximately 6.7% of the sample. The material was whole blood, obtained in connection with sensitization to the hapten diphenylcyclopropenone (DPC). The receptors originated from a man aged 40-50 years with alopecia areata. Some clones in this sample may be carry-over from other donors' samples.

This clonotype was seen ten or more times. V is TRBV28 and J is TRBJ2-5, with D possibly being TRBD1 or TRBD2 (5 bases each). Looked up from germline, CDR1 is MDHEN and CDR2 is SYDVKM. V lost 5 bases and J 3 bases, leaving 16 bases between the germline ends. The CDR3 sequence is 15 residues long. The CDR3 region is CASSTFGAGKETQYF. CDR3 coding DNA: TGTGCCAGCAGTACCTTCGGGGCAGGGAAAGAGACCCAGTACTTC.

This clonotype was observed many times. The CDR3 spells CASSLSSARDTQYF. The CDR3 DNA reads TGTGCCAGCAGTCTTTCGTCGGCTAGAGATACGCAGTATTTT. The chain couples TRBV25-1 to TRBJ2-3; D unresolved. Germline lookup yields CDR1 MGHDK and CDR2 SYGVNS. The CDR3 runs 14 residues. Trimming took 5 bases from V and 5 from J, leaving 14 bases between them.

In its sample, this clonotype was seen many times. The CDR3: CASSPTGGWETQYF. CDR3 bases: TGTGCCAGCAGTCCTACAGGGGGCTGGGAGACCCAGTACTTC. The chain uses TRBV27 and TRBJ2-5; 9 nucleotides match TRBD1. V shed 5 bases and J 5 bases; nucleotides not matched to a gene: 6. The germline V gene has CDR1 MNHEY and CDR2 SMNVEV (reference sequence). CDR3 length: 14 amino acids.

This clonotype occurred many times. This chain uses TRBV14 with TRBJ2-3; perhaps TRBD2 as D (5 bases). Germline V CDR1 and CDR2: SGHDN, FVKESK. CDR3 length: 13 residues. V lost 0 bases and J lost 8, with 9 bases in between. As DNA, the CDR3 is TGTGCCAGCAGCCAAGAGACTACCGGTACGCAGTATTTT. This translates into CASSQETTGTQYF.

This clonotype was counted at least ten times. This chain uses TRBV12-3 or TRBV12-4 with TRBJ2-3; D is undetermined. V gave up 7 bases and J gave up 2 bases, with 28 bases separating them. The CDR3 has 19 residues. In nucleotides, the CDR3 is TGTGCCAGCACCCCGTTTGGCAGGTTTAGGATCTTAAACACAGATACGCAGTATTTT. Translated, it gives CASTPFGRFRILNTDTQYF.

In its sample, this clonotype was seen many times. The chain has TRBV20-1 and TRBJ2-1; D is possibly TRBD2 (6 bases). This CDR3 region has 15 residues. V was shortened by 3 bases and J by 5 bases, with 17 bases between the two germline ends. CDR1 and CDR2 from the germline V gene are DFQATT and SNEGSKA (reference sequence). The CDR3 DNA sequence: TGCAGTGCTAGTAGGGGAGGCTCTCAGAACAATGAGCAGTTCTTC. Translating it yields CSASRGGSQNNEQFF.

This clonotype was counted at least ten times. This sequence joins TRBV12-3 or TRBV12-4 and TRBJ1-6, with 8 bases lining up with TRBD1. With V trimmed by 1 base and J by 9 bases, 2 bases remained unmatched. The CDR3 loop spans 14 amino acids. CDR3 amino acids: CASSLGQGASPLHF. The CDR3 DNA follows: TGTGCCAGCAGTTTAGGGCAGGGGGCTTCACCCCTCCACTTT.

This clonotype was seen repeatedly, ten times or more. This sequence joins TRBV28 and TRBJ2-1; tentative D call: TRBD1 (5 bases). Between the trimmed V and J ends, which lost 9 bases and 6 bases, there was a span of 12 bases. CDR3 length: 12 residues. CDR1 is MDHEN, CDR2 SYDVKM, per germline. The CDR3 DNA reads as TGTGCCAGTAATGACAGTCCCAATGAGCAGTTCTTC. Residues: CASNDSPNEQFF.

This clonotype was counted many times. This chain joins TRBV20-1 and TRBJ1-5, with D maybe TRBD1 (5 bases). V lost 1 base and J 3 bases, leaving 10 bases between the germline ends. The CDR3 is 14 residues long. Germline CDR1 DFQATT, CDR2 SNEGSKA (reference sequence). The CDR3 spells CSARGARDNQPQHF. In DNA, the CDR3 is TGCAGTGCTAGAGGAGCCAGGGACAATCAGCCCCAGCATTTT.

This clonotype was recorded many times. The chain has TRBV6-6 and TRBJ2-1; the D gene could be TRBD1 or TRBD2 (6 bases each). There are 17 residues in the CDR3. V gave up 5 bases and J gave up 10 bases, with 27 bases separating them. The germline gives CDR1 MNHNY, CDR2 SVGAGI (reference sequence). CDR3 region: CASSPLGGISGGIEQFF. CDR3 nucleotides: TGTGCCAGCAGTCCCCTTGGGGGCATTAGCGGAGGAATAGAGCAGTTCTTC.

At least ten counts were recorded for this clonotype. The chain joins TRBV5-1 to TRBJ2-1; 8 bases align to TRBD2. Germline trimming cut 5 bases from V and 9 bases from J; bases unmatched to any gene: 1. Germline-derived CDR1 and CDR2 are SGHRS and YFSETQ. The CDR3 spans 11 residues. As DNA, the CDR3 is TGCGCCAGCAGAAGCGGGGGTGAGCAGTTCTTC. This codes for CASRSGGEQFF.

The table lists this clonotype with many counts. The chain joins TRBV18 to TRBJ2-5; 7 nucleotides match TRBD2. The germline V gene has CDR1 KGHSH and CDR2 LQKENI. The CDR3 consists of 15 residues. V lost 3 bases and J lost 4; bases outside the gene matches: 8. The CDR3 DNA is TGTGCCAGCTCACCCCATCCTAGCGGTGGAGAGACCCAGTACTTC. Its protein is CASSPHPSGGETQYF.

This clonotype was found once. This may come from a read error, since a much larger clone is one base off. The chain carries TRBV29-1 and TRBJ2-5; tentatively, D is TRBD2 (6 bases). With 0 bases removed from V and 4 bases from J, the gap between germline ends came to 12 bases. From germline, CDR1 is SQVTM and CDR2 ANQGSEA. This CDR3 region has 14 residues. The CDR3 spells CSVEDGLSGETQYF. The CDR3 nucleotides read TGCAGCGTTGAAGATGGACTATCGGGAGAGACCCAGTACTTC.

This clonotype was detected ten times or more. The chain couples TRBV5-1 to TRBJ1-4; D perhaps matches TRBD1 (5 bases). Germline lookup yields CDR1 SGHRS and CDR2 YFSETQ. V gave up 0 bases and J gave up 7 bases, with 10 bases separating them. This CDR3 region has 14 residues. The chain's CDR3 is CASSLAGGAEKLFF. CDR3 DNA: TGCGCCAGCAGCTTGGCCGGTGGGGCTGAAAAACTGTTTTTT.

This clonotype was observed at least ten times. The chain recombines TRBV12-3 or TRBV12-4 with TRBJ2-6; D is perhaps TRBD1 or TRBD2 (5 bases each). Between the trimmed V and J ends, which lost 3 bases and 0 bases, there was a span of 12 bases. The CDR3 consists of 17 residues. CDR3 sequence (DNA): TGTGCCAGCAGTTTGCCGGGACGGCCCTCTGGGGCCAACGTCCTGACTTTC. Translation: CASSLPGRPSGANVLTF.

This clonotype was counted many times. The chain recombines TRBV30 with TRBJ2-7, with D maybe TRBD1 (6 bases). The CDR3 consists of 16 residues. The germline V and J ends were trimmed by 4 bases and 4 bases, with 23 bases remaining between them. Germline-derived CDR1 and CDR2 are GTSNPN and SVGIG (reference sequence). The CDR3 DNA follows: TGTGCCTGGAATAAGGTGGGACATCAAGCGTGGTACGAGCAGTACTTC. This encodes CAWNKVGHQAWYEQYF.

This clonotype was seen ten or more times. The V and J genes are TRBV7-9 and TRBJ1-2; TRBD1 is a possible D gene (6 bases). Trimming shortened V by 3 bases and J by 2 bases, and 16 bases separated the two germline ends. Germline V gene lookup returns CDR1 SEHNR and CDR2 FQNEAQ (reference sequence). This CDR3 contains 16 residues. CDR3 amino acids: CASSFLRRTENYGYTF. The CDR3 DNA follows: TGTGCCAGCAGCTTTCTTAGAAGGACAGAAAACTATGGCTACACCTTC.

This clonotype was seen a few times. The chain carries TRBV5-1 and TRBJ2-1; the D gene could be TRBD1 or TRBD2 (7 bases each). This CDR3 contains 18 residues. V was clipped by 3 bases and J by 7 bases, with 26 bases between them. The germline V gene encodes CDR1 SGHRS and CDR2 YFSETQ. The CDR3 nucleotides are TGCGCCAGCAGCTCCTACTTTTTGGGGGAGGGGGCAGGTAATGAGCAGTTCTTC. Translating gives CASSSYFLGEGAGNEQFF.

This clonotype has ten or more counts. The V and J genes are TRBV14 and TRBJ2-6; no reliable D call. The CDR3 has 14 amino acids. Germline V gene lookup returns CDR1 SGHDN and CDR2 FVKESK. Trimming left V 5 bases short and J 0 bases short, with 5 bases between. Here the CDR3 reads CASSDYSGANVLTF. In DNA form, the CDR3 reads TGTGCCAGCAGCGATTACTCTGGGGCCAACGTCCTGACTTTC.

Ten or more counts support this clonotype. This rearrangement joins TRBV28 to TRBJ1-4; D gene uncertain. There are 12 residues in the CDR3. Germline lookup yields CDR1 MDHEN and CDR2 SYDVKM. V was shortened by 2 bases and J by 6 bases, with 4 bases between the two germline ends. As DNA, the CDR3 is TGTGCCAGCAGTTTAGATGATGAAAAACTGTTTTTT. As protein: CASSLDDEKLFF.

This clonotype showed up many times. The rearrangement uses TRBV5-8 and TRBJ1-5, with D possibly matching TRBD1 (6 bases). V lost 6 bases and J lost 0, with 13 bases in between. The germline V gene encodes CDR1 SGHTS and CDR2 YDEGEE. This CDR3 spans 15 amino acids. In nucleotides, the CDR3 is TGTGCCAGCACTCGTCAGGGGTATAGCAATCAGCCCCAGCATTTT. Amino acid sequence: CASTRQGYSNQPQHF.

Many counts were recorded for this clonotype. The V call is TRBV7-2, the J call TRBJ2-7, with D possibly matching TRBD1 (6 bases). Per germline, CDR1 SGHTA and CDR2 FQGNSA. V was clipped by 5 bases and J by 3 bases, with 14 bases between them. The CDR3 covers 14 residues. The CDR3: CASSRTDLYYEQYF. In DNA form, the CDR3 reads TGTGCCAGCAGCCGGACAGACCTTTACTACGAGCAGTACTTC.

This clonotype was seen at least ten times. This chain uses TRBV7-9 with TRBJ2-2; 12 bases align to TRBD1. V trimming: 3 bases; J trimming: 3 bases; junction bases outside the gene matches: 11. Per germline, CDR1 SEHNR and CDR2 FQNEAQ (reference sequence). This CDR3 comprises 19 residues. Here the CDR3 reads CASSFSPGQGAIHTGELFF. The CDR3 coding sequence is TGTGCCAGCAGCTTCAGTCCGGGACAGGGGGCAATTCACACCGGGGAGCTGTTTTTT.

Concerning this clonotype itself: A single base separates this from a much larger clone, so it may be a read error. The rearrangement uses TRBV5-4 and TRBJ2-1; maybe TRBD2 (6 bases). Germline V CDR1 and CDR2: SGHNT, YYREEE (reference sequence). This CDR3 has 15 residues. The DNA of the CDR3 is TGTGCCAGCAGCTTGGGGACTACTAACACGGATGAGCGGTTCTTC. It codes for CASSLGTTNTDERFF.

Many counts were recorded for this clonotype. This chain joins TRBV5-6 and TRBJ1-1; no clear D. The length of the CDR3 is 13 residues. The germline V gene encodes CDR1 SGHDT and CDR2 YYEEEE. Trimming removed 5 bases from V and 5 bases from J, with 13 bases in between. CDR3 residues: CASSRRAWTEAFF. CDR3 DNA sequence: TGTGCCAGCAGTAGGCGGGCTTGGACTGAAGCTTTCTTT.

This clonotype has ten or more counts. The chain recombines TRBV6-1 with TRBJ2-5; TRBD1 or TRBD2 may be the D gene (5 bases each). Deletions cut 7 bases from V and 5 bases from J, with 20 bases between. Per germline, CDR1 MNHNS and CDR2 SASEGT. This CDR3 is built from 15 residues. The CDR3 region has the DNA TGTGCCAGCATAACGGGGACCTCCCTGGGGGAGACCCAGTACTTC. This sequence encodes CASITGTSLGETQYF.

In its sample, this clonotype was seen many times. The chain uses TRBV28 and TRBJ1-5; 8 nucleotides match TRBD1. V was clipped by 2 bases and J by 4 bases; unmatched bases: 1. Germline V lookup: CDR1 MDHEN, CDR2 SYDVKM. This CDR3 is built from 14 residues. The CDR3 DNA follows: TGTGCCAGCAGTTTAAGGGACAGGAATCAGCCCCAGCATTTT. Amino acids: CASSLRDRNQPQHF. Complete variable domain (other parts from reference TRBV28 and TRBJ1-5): DVKVTQSSRYLVKRTGEKVFLECVQDMDHENMFWYRQDPGLGLRLIYFSYDVKMKEKGDIPEGYSVSREKKERFSLILESASTNQTSMYLCASSLRDRNQPQHFGDGTRLSIL.